This TCR beta chain was captured in a study of blood T cell repertoires in COVID-19. Background on the study: Samples representing acute and convalescent COVID-19 were sourced from the United States, Italy and Spain.

TCRdb keeps only in-frame clones here, not all; method: immunoSEQ multiplex PCR. The sample consists of roughly 330,000 clones, around 87% of them appearing once. Adults between roughly 18 and 90 years of age took part from 24 US areas. V shed 3 bases and J 6 bases; nucleotides not matched to a gene: 5. The germline gives CDR1 SGHNT, CDR2 YYREEE (reference sequence). The CDR3 is made up of 14 amino acids. The TCR originated in a woman between 25 and 40 years old who had recovered from COVID-19. The sample comprised PBMCs or T cells enriched from blood (not recorded which). V and J are TRBV5-4 and TRBJ2-1; 8 positions agree with TRBD2. The DNA of the CDR3 is TGTGCCAGCAGCTCCGGGACTAGTCCCAATGAGCAGTTCTTC. Protein: CASSSGTSPNEQFF.